This entry features one T cell receptor beta chain sequence. These data originate in a study of T cell changes during pregnancy in multiple sclerosis. TCRdb's table, derived via immunoSEQ multiplex PCR, lists solely in-frame clones and lacks some. This sample has 25,000 to 35,000 clones; just over 90% occur once, and the top ten carry approximately 5.4%. This specimen consisted of CD8+ T cells from peripheral blood mononuclear cells, obtained before pregnancy. This sequence originates from a female donor with multiple sclerosis, enrolled in a pregnancy study.

The CDR3 loop is CASSFGPGTGGGKTAGELFF. Here the CDR3 DNA reads TGTGCCAGCAGCTTTGGACCCGGGACAGGGGGTGGAAAGACCGCCGGGGAGCTGTTTTTT. This sequence joins TRBV5-5 and TRBJ2-2, with 11 positions matching TRBD1. From germline, CDR1 is SGHKS and CDR2 YYEKEE (reference sequence). The CDR3 extends over 20 amino acids. V shed 2 bases and J 6 bases; nucleotides not matched to a gene: 18.